This paragraph reports one TCR beta chain. This entry is derived from a study of blood T cell repertoires in COVID-19. In the authors' workflow: Reference gene primer amplification gave nucleated cell count estimates. TCRdb keeps only in-frame clones here, not all; method: immunoSEQ multiplex PCR. V, J and clone size are those of that table, while D and trimming were read from the DNA. This table holds some 300,000 clones, around 91% found once. During active infection, Seattle patients enrolled and were then monitored through disease. Trimming at V came to 1 base and at J to 2 bases, leaving 7 bases not matched to a gene. CDR1 and CDR2 (germline): MNHEY, SMNVEV (reference sequence). This CDR3 has 16 residues.

The sample comprised peripheral blood. J is TRBJ2-7 and V is TRBV27; 8 nucleotides line up with TRBD2. The sequence derives from a woman aged 40-49 years with COVID-19, enrolled during active disease. The CDR3 nucleotides are TGTGCCAGCAGTTTATTTGGAAGCGGGAGCCCCTACGAGCAGTACTTC. Its protein is CASSLFGSGSPYEQYF.